This T cell receptor (beta chain) came from a study of T cell responses to AZD1222 COVID-19 vaccine. The repertoire was sequenced with immunoSEQ multiplex PCR; TCRdb's copy has only in-frame clones and lacks some. Among 90,000 to 100,000 clones listed, approximately 88% were seen once. The CDR3 sequence is 14 residues long. Germline CDR1 reads SGHRS; CDR2 reads YFSETQ. V lost 4 bases, J lost 4 bases, and 7 bases stayed unmatched. With respect to this clone: Its specificity is unknown.

Overall study results and limits: Vaccine-associated CD4 TCRs spanned spike, dominant at 160-218 and 743-854. White British donors predominated, females outnumbered males, and clonal diversity was possibly underestimated. Sampled repertoires all dated from after the peak T cell response. With two AZD1222 doses given, Spike-specific TCR breadth and depth both rose.

This rearrangement joins TRBV5-1 to TRBJ1-2; 7 bases map to TRBD1. The material sequenced was peripheral blood, taken 28 days after the second AZD1222 dose. The source is an adult who received the AZD1222 COVID-19 vaccine. This CDR3 is CASSNTGAGYGYTF. CDR3 coding DNA: TGCGCCAGCAGCAACACAGGGGCGGGCTATGGCTACACCTTC.